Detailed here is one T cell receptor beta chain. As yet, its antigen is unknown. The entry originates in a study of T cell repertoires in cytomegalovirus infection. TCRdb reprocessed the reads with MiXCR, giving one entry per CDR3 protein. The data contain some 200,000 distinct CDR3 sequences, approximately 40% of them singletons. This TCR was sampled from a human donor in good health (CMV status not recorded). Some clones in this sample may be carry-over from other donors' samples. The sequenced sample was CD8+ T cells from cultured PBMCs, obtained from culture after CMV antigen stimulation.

CDR3 amino acids: CAWRRTSGMVETQYF. The CDR3 bases are TGTGCCTGGAGAAGGACTAGCGGGATGGTAGAGACCCAGTACTTC. The V call is TRBV30, the J call TRBJ2-5; TRBD2 agrees at 12 bases. The CDR3 runs 15 residues. J gave up 4 bases and V 3 bases, and 6 bases lay outside the gene matches. The germline V gene encodes CDR1 GTSNPN and CDR2 SVGIG (reference sequence).